This TCR beta chain was identified during a study of blood T cell repertoires in COVID-19. Assay: immunoSEQ multiplex PCR; the TCRdb copy retains only in-frame clones and omits some. The table lists approximately 490,000 clones, approximately 90% of them singletons. Cohorts were determined from participant-reported clinical history. Germline CDR1 is SGHTA and CDR2 is FQGNSA. V lost 3 bases, J lost 7 bases, and 13 bases lay in between. The CDR3 runs 14 residues. Sample: PBMCs or T cells enriched from blood (not recorded which). The V call is TRBV7-2, the J call TRBJ2-1; D remains unclear. This sequence was found in a woman in her fifties or sixties who had recovered from COVID-19. The CDR3 nucleotides read TGTGCCAGCAGCTTTCCACATACCTCGAATGAGCAGTTCTTC. This translates into CASSFPHTSNEQFF.